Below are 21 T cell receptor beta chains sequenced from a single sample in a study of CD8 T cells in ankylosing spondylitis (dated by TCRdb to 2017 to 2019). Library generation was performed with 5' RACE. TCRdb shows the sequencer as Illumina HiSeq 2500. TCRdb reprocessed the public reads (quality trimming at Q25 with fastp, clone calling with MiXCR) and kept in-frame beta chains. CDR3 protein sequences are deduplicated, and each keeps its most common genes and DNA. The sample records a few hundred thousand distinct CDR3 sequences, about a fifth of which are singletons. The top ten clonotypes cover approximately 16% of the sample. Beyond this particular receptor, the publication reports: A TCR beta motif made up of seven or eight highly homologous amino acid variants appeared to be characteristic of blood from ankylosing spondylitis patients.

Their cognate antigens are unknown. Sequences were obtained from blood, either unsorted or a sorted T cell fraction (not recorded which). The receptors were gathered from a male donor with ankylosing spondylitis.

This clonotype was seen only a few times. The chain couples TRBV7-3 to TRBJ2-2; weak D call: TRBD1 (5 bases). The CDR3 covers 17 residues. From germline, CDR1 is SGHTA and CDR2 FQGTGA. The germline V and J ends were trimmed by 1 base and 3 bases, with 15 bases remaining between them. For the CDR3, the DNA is TGTGCCAGCAGCTTAAGGGGCTCAAGGACGGACACCGGGGAGCTGTTTTTT. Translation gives CASSLRGSRTDTGELFF.

The DNA for the CDR3 is TGTGCCAGCAGCCCCGCAACTAGCACAGATACGCAGTATTTT. As protein: CASSPATSTDTQYF. J is TRBJ2-3 and V is TRBV13; D is unresolved. Between the trimmed V and J ends, which lost 5 bases and 0 bases, there was a span of 9 bases. CDR1 is PRHDT and CDR2 is FYEKMQ in the germline V gene (reference sequence). This CDR3 contains 14 residues.

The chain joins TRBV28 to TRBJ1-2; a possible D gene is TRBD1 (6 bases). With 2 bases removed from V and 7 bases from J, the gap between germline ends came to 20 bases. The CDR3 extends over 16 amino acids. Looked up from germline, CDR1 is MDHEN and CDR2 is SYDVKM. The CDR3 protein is CASSLGGVTSPGGYTF. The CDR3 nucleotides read TGTGCCAGCAGTTTAGGGGGCGTTACCTCGCCCGGTGGCTACACCTTC.

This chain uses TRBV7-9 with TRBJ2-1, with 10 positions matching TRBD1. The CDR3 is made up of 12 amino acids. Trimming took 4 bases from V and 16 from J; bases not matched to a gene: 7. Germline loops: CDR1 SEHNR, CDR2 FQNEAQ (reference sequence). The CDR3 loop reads CASSSTGGLSFF. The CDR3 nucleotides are TGTGCCAGCAGCTCGACAGGGGGCCTTAGCTTCTTC.

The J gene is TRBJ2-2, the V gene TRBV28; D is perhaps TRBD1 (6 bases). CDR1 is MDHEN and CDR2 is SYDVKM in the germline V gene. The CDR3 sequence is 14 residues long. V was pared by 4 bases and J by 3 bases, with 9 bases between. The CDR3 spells CASSYGQYTGELFF. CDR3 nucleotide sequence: TGTGCCAGCAGTTACGGACAGTACACCGGGGAGCTGTTTTTT.

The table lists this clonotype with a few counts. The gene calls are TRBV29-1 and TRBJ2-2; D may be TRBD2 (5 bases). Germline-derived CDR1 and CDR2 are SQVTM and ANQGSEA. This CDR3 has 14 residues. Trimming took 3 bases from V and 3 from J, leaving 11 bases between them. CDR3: CSVDAGIDTGELFF. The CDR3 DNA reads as TGCAGCGTTGACGCCGGGATTGACACCGGGGAGCTGTTTTTT.

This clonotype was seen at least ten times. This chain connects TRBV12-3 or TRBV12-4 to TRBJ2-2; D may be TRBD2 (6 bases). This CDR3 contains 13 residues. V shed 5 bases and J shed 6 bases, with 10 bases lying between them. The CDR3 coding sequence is TGTGCCAGCAGTCCCGGGGGAGCCGGGGAGCTGTTTTTT. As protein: CASSPGGAGELFF.

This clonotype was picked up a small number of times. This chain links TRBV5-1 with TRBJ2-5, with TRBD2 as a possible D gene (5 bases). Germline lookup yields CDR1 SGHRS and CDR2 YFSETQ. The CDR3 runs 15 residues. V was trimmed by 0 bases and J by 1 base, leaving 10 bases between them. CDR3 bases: TGCGCCAGCAGCTTGGCGGGGTCGGGCCAAGAGACCCAGTACTTC. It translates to CASSLAGSGQETQYF.

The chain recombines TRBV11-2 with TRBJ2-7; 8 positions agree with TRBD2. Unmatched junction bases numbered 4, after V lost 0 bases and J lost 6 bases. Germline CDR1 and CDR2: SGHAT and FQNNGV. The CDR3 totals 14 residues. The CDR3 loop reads CASSLEAGGREQYF. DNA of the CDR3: TGTGCCAGCAGCTTAGAGGCGGGAGGCCGCGAGCAGTACTTC. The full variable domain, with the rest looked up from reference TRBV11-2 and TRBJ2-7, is EAGVAQSPRYKIIEKRQSVAFWCNPISGHATLYWYQQILGQGPKLLIQFQNNGVVDDSQLPKDRFSAERLKGVDSTLKIQPAKLEDSAVYLCASSLEAGGREQYFGPGTRLTVT.

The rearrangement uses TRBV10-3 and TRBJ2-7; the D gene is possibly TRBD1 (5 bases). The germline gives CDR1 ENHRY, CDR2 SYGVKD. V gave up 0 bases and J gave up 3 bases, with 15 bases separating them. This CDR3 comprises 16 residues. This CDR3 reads CAISESGVEQSYEQYF. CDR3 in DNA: TGTGCCATCAGTGAGTCAGGGGTAGAGCAGAGCTACGAGCAGTACTTC.

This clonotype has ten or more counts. CDR3 coding DNA: TGTGCCAGCAGCTCCCGCTACGAGCAGTACTTC. Translation: CASSSRYEQYF. The chain employs TRBV6-5 and TRBJ2-7, with D unclear. From germline, CDR1 is MNHEY and CDR2 SVGAGI. The CDR3 is made up of 11 amino acids. V was clipped by 6 bases and J by 3 bases, with 6 bases between them.

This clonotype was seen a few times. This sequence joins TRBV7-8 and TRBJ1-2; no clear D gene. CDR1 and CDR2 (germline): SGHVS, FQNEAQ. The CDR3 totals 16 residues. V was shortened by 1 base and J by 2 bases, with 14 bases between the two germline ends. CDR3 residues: CASSLVVKAGNYGYTF. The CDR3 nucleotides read TGTGCCAGCAGCTTAGTGGTAAAGGCGGGCAACTATGGCTACACCTTC.

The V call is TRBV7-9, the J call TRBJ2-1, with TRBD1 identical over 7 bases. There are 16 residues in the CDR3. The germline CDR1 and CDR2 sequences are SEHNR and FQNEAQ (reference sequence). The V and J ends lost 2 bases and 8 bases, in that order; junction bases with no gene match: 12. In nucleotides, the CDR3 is TGTGCCAGCAGCTTAATAGGGGGCATTTCGTCGGATGAGCAGTTCTTC. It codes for CASSLIGGISSDEQFF.

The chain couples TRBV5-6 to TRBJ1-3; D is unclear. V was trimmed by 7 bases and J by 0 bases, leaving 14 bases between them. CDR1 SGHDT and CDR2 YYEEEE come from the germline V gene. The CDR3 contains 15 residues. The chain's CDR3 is CASSALPPSGNTIYF. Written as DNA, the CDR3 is TGTGCCAGCTCTGCTCTGCCCCCCTCTGGAAACACCATATATTTT.

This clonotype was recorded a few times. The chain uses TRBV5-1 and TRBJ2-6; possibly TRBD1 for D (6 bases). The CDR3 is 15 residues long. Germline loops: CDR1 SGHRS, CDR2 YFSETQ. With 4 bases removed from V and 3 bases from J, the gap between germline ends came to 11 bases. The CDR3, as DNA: TGCGCCAGCAGCCTACAGGGCATTGGGGCCAACGTCCTGACTTTC. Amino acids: CASSLQGIGANVLTF.

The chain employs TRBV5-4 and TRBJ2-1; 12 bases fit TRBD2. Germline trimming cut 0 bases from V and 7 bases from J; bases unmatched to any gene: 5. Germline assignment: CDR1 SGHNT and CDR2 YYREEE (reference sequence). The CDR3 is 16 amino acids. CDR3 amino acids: CASSLGLAGGLNEQFF. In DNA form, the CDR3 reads TGTGCCAGCAGCTTGGGTCTAGCGGGAGGGCTAAATGAGCAGTTCTTC.

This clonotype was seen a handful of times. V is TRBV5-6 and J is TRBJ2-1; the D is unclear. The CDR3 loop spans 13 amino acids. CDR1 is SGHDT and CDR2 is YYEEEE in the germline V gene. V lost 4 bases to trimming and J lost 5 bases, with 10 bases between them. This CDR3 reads CASSLPINNEQFF. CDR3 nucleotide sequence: TGTGCCAGCAGCCTCCCTATCAACAATGAGCAGTTCTTC.

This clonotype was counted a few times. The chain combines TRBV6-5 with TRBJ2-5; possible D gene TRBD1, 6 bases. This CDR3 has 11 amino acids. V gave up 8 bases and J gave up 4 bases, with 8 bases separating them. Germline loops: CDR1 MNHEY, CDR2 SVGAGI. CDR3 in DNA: TGTGCCAGCCGAGGGGGAGAGACCCAGTACTTC. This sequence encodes CASRGGETQYF.

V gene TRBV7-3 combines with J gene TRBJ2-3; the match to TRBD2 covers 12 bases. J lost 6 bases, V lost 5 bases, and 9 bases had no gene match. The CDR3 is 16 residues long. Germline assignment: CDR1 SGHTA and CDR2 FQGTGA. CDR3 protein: CASSPKLAGGMDTQYF. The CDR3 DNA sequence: TGTGCCAGCAGCCCAAAGCTAGCGGGAGGGATGGATACGCAGTATTTT.

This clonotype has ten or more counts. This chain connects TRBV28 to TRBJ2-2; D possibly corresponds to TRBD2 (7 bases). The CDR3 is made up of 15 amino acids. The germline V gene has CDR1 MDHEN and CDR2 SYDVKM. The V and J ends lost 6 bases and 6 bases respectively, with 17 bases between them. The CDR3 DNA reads TGTGCCAGCAGATGGGGGGGCGGAAAGGCCGGGGAGCTGTTTTTT. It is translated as CASRWGGGKAGELFF. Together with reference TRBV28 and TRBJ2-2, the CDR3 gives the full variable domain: DVKVTQSSRYLVKRTGEKVFLECVQDMDHENMFWYRQDPGLGLRLIYFSYDVKMKEKGDIPEGYSVSREKKERFSLILESASTNQTSMYLCASRWGGGKAGELFFGEGSRLTVL.

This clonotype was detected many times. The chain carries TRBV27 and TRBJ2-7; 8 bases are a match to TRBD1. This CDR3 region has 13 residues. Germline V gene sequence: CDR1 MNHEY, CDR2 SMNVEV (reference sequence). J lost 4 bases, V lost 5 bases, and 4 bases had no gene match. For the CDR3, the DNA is TGTGCCAGCAGTCGGACAGGGTTATACGAGCAGTACTTC. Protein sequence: CASSRTGLYEQYF.